These 14 T cell receptor beta chains came from one sample sequenced in a study of control samples from healthy donors and cancer patients. TCRdb keeps only in-frame clones here, not all; method: immunoSEQ multiplex PCR. Of approximately 150,000 clones listed, approximately 90% are singletons. Material: blood. The receptor source for this set is a woman in her twenties or thirties in good health.

This chain uses TRBV5-5 with TRBJ2-1, with D perhaps matching TRBD1 (5 bases). V was cut by 0 bases and J by 9 bases, with 16 bases left in between. The CDR3 has 15 amino acids. CDR1 SGHKS and CDR2 YYEKEE come from the germline V gene (reference sequence). CDR3 sequence: CASSLAAGYQGEQFF. The CDR3 nucleotides are TGTGCCAGCAGCTTGGCGGCAGGGTATCAGGGTGAGCAGTTCTTC.

This chain uses TRBV6-5 with TRBJ2-1; D gene unclear. Germline lookup yields CDR1 MNHEY and CDR2 SVGAGI. V dropped 6 bases and J dropped 3 bases, with 12 bases sitting between them. This CDR3 has 14 residues. CDR3 in amino acids: CASRIPSFYNEQFF. Written as DNA, the CDR3 is TGTGCCAGCAGGATCCCGTCGTTCTACAATGAGCAGTTCTTC.

The chain links TRBV3-1 (or the pseudogene TRBV3-2) to TRBJ2-7; possible D gene TRBD1, 5 bases. This CDR3 spans 16 amino acids. V shed 0 bases and J shed 0 bases, with 12 bases lying between them. From germline, CDR1 is LGHDT and CDR2 YNNKEL (reference sequence). The CDR3 DNA is TGTGCCAGCAGCCAAGATGAGGACACAAGCTCCTACGAGCAGTACTTC. It specifies CASSQDEDTSSYEQYF.

The chain employs TRBV7-9 and TRBJ1-2; 9 nucleotides align to TRBD1. The CDR3 loop spans 14 amino acids. In germline, CDR1 is SEHNR, CDR2 FQNEAQ (reference sequence). With V trimmed by 8 bases and J by 4 bases, 8 bases remained unmatched. CDR3: CASENRGLPYGYTF. In DNA, the CDR3 is TGTGCCAGCGAAAACAGGGGGCTTCCCTATGGCTACACCTTC.

The chain employs TRBV7-9 and TRBJ1-3, with D possibly matching TRBD1 (5 bases). Trimming pared 5 bases from V and 0 bases from J, leaving 11 bases between. The germline CDR1 and CDR2 sequences are SEHNR and FQNEAQ (reference sequence). This CDR3 is built from 15 residues. In DNA, the CDR3 is TGTGCCAGCAGCCGGGACTCGAGCTCTGGAAACACCATATATTTT. Protein sequence: CASSRDSSSGNTIYF.

V usage is TRBV4-2 and J usage is TRBJ1-1, with D perhaps TRBD1 (5 bases). Trimming left V 0 bases short and J 5 bases short, with 10 bases between. The CDR3 has 14 residues. In germline, CDR1 is LGHNA, CDR2 YNFKEQ. The CDR3 spells CASSQESGRTEAFF. In DNA form, the CDR3 reads TGTGCCAGCAGCCAAGAATCGGGGCGGACTGAAGCTTTCTTT.

The CDR3 bases are TGCAGCGTTCAGGGACAGTACTCTGGAAACACCATATATTTT. Translating it yields CSVQGQYSGNTIYF. The V and J genes are TRBV29-1 and TRBJ1-3; TRBD1 matches at 7 bases. V trimming: 5 bases; J trimming: 0 bases; junction bases outside the gene matches: 4. CDR1 and CDR2 from the germline V gene are SQVTM and ANQGSEA. The CDR3 totals 14 residues.

This chain connects TRBV18 to TRBJ2-7; weak D call: TRBD2 (6 bases). Trimming cost V 1 base and J 0 bases, with 13 bases left between them. Germline loops: CDR1 KGHSH, CDR2 LQKENI. This CDR3 has 16 amino acids. CDR3 DNA: TGTGCCAGCTCACCACGGGGGACTGCAGGCTCCTACGAGCAGTACTTC. Translating it yields CASSPRGTAGSYEQYF. The whole variable domain, filled in from reference TRBV18 and TRBJ2-7, reads NAGVMQNPRHLVRRRGQEARLRCSPMKGHSHVYWYRQLPEEGLKFMVYLQKENIIDESGMPKERFSAEFPKEGPSILRIQQVVRGDSAAYFCASSPRGTAGSYEQYFGPGTRLTVT.

The rearrangement links TRBV11-2 to TRBJ2-1; the D gene is possibly TRBD2 (5 bases). Deletions cut 5 bases from V and 3 bases from J, with 11 bases between. Germline V CDR1 and CDR2: SGHAT, FQNNGV. The CDR3 contains 14 residues. The CDR3 loop reads CASSLFGIYNEQFF. The CDR3 nucleotides read TGTGCCAGCAGCCTATTCGGGATCTACAATGAGCAGTTCTTC. Full variable domain (rest looked up from reference TRBV11-2 and TRBJ2-1): EAGVAQSPRYKIIEKRQSVAFWCNPISGHATLYWYQQILGQGPKLLIQFQNNGVVDDSQLPKDRFSAERLKGVDSTLKIQPAKLEDSAVYLCASSLFGIYNEQFFGPGTRLTVL.

The chain is built from TRBV3-1 (or the pseudogene TRBV3-2) and TRBJ2-1; 11 bases map to TRBD2. The germline V gene encodes CDR1 LGHDT and CDR2 YNNKEL (reference sequence). The CDR3 loop spans 15 amino acids. J lost 6 bases, V lost 6 bases, and 7 bases had no gene match. CDR3 bases: TGTGCCAGCAGGGCCGGGACTAGCGGCTCCAATGAGCAGTTCTTC. Residues: CASRAGTSGSNEQFF.

The V and J genes are TRBV27 and TRBJ2-7, with 8 bases aligning to TRBD1. Looked up from germline, CDR1 is MNHEY and CDR2 is SMNVEV (reference sequence). This CDR3 is built from 15 residues. J was trimmed by 3 bases and V by 4 bases; bases with no gene match: 8. The CDR3 loop is CASSSLGQGSYEQYF. The CDR3 coding sequence is TGTGCCAGCAGTTCCCTCGGACAGGGAAGCTACGAGCAGTACTTC.

The chain employs TRBV3-1 (or the pseudogene TRBV3-2) and TRBJ2-5; perhaps D is TRBD1 or TRBD2 (5 bases each). CDR3 size: 15 residues. Germline lookup yields CDR1 LGHDT and CDR2 YNNKEL (reference sequence). V shed 1 base and J shed 2 bases, with 11 bases lying between them. Written as DNA, the CDR3 is TGTGCCAGCAGCCAAGGACCGGGACCTCAAGAGACCCAGTACTTC. Protein sequence: CASSQGPGPQETQYF.

V and J are TRBV11-2 and TRBJ1-5; 10 positions match TRBD1. The junction had 3 bases not matched to a gene; V was cut back by 4 bases and J by 0 bases. CDR1 and CDR2 from the germline V gene are SGHAT and FQNNGV. This CDR3 spans 16 amino acids. CDR3 in DNA: TGTGCCAGCAGCTGGGGACAGGGGAATAGCAATCAGCCCCAGCATTTT. It codes for CASSWGQGNSNQPQHF. Complete variable domain (other parts from reference TRBV11-2 and TRBJ1-5): EAGVAQSPRYKIIEKRQSVAFWCNPISGHATLYWYQQILGQGPKLLIQFQNNGVVDDSQLPKDRFSAERLKGVDSTLKIQPAKLEDSAVYLCASSWGQGNSNQPQHFGDGTRLSIL.

For the CDR3, the DNA is TGTGCCAGCAGTCTGCCGGGAGTGGTCTACAATGAGCAGTTCTTC. Translated, it gives CASSLPGVVYNEQFF. The J gene is TRBJ2-1, the V gene TRBV27; D may be TRBD2 (6 bases). CDR1 MNHEY and CDR2 SMNVEV come from the germline V gene (reference sequence). The CDR3 has 15 amino acids. Between the trimmed V and J ends, which lost 5 bases and 3 bases, there was a span of 14 bases.